This T cell receptor beta chain was recorded in a study of OX40 agonist ivuxolimab in advanced cancers. Looking at the study overall: Those enrolled were 80% to 85% male, with a mean age of about 66 years and ages from roughly 23 to 80. There were three patients with partial responses, one having hepatocellular carcinoma and two cutaneous melanoma. The study's findings and limits: Among patients with partial responses at 0.1-3.0 mg/kg, clonal expansion was among the lowest.

Here immunoSEQ multiplex PCR was the method, and the copy in TCRdb shows in-frame clones only, minus some. Counted here are tens of thousands of clones, roughly 86% occurring once; the ten biggest clones make up 0.3% to 0.4%. This clone was seen once. What it binds is not known. The germline V and J ends were trimmed by 2 bases and 6 bases, with 11 bases remaining between them. This CDR3 is 13 amino acids long. Per germline, CDR1 GTSNPN and CDR2 SVGIG (reference sequence). This chain uses TRBV30 with TRBJ2-1, with D possibly TRBD1 on 5 matching bases. The TCR comes from an adult with an advanced solid tumor such as melanoma, head and neck, liver or kidney cancer. The starting material was CD4+ or CD8+ T cells sorted from blood, obtained in a trial of the OX40 agonist ivuxolimab. The CDR3 loop is CAWSQQAFNEQFF. The CDR3 DNA is TGTGCCTGGAGTCAACAGGCTTTCAATGAGCAGTTCTTC.